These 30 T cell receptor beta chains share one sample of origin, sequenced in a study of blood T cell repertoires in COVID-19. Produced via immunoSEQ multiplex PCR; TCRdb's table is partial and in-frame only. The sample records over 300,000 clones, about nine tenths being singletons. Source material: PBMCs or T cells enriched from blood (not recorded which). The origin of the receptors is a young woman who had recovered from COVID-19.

Written as DNA, the CDR3 is TGTGCCAGCAGCTTAGAGAGCGGGAGGCCCACAGATACGCAGTATTTT. This codes for CASSLESGRPTDTQYF. The rearrangement joins TRBV11-2 to TRBJ2-3, with TRBD2 identical over 9 bases. There are 16 residues in the CDR3. The J segment lost 2 bases and the V segment lost 0 bases, leaving 3 bases of the junction unmatched. The V gene's germline CDR1 is SGHAT and CDR2 FQNNGV.

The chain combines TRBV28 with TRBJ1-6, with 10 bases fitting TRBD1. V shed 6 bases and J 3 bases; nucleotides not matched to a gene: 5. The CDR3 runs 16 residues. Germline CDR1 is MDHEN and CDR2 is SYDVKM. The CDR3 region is CASRPGQGNYNSPLHF. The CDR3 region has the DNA TGTGCCAGCAGGCCGGGACAGGGGAACTATAATTCACCCCTCCACTTT. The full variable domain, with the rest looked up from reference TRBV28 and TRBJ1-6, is DVKVTQSSRYLVKRTGEKVFLECVQDMDHENMFWYRQDPGLGLRLIYFSYDVKMKEKGDIPEGYSVSREKKERFSLILESASTNQTSMYLCASRPGQGNYNSPLHFGNGTRLTVT.

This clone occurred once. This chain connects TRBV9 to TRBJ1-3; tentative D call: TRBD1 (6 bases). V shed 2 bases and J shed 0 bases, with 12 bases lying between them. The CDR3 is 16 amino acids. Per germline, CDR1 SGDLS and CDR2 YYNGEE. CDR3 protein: CASSVYGQSSGNTIYF. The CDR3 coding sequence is TGTGCCAGCAGCGTTTACGGACAGAGCTCTGGAAACACCATATATTTT.

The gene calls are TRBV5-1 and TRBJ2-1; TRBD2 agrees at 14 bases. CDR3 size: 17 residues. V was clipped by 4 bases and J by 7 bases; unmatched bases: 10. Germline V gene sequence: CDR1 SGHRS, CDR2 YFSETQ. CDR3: CASSPGTSGRWGNEQFF. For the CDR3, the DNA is TGCGCCAGCAGCCCCGGGACTAGCGGGAGATGGGGTAATGAGCAGTTCTTC.

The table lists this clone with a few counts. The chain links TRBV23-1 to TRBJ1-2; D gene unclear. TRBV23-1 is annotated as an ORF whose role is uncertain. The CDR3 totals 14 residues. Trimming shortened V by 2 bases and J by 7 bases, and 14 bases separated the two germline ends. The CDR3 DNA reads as TGCGCCAGCAGTCAAGGGCCGGTAAAGAGTGGCTACACCTTC. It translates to CASSQGPVKSGYTF.

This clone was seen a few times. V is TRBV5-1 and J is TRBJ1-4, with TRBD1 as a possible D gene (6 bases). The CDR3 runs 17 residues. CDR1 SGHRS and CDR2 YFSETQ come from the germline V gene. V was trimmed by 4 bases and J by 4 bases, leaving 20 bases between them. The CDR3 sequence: CASSQLGSGVVNEKLFF. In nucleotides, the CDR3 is TGCGCCAGCAGCCAGCTTGGCTCAGGGGTCGTTAATGAAAAACTGTTTTTT. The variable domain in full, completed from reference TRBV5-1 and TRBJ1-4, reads KAGVTQTPRYLIKTRGQQVTLSCSPISGHRSVSWYQQTPGQGLQFLFEYFSETQRNKGNFPGRFSGRQFSNSRSEMNVSTLELGDSALYLCASSQLGSGVVNEKLFFGSGTQLSVL.

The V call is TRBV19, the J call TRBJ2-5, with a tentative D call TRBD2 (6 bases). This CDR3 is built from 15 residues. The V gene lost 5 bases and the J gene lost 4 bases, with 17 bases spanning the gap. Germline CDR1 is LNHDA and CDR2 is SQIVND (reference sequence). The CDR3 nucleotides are TGTGCCAGTAGTCGGAGGGGCAGGGACGGAGAGACCCAGTACTTC. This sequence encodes CASSRRGRDGETQYF.

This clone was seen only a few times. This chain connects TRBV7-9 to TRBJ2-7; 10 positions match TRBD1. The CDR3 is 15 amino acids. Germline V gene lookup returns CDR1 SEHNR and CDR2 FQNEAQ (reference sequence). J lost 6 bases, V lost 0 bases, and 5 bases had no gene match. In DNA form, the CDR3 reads TGTGCCAGCAGCTTAGCTTTCGGGACAGGGGTCGAGCAGTACTTC. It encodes CASSLAFGTGVEQYF.

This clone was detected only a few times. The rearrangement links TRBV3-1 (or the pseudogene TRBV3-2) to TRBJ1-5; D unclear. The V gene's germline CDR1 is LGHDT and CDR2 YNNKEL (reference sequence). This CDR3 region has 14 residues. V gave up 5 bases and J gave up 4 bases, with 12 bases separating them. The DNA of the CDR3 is TGTGCCAGCAGCTTTAAAGGAGGAAATCAGCCCCAGCATTTT. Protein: CASSFKGGNQPQHF.

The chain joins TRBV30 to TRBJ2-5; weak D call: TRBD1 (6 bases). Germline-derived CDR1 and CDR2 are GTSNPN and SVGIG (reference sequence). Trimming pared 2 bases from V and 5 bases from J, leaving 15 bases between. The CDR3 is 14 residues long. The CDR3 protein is CAWSQRSRGETQYF. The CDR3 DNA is TGTGCCTGGAGTCAGCGCTCTAGGGGGGAGACCCAGTACTTC.

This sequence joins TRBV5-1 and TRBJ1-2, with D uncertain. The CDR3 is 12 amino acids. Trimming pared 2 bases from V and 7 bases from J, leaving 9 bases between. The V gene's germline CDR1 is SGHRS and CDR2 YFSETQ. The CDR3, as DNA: TGCGCCAGCAGCTTTACTGCCTCTGGCTACACCTTC. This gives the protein CASSFTASGYTF.

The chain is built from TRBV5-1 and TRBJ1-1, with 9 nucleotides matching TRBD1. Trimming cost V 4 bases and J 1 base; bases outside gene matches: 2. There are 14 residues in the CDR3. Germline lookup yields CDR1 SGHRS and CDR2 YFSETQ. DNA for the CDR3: TGCGCCAGCAGCCGGGACAGGGCGAACACTGAAGCTTTCTTT. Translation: CASSRDRANTEAFF. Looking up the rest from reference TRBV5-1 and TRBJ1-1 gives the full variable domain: KAGVTQTPRYLIKTRGQQVTLSCSPISGHRSVSWYQQTPGQGLQFLFEYFSETQRNKGNFPGRFSGRQFSNSRSEMNVSTLELGDSALYLCASSRDRANTEAFFGQGTRLTVV.

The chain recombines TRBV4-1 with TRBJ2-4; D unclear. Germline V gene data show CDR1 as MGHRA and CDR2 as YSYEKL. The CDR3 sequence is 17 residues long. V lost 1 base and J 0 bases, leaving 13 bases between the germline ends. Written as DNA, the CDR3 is TGCGCCAGCAGCCAAGGAGGTTATGGCTTAGCCAAAAACATTCAGTACTTC. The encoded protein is CASSQGGYGLAKNIQYF.

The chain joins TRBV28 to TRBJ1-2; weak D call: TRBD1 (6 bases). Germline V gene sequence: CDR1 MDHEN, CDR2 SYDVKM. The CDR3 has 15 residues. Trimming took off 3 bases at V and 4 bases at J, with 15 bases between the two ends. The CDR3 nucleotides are TGTGCCAGCAGTTTCCAATTCCTGACAGGCTATGGCTACACCTTC. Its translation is CASSFQFLTGYGYTF.

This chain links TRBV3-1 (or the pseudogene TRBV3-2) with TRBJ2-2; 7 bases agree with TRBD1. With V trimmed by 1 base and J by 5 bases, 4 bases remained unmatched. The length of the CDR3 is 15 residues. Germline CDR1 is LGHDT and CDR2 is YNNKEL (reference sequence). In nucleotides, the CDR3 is TGTGCCAGCAGCCAAGGTCCAGGGGGTACCGGGGAGCTGTTTTTT. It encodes CASSQGPGGTGELFF.

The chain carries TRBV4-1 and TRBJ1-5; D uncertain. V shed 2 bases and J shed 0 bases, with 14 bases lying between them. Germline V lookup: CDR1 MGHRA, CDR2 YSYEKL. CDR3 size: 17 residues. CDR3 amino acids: CASSQPRGRGSNQPQHF. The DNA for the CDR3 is TGCGCCAGCAGCCAACCCAGAGGGAGAGGTAGCAATCAGCCCCAGCATTTT.

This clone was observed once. The CDR3 spells CAWSVGAAIQGDTQYF. DNA for the CDR3: TGTGCCTGGAGTGTGGGGGCAGCCATACAAGGAGATACGCAGTATTTT. This chain uses TRBV30 with TRBJ2-3; D possibly corresponds to TRBD1 (6 bases). CDR3 length: 16 residues. V dropped 0 bases and J dropped 5 bases, with 18 bases sitting between them. Germline CDR1 and CDR2: GTSNPN and SVGIG (reference sequence).

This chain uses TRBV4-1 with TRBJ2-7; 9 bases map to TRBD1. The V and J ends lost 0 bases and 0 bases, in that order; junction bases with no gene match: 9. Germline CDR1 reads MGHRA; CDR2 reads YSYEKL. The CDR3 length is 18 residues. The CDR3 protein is CASSQDGQGRLSSYEQYF. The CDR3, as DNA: TGCGCCAGCAGCCAAGATGGACAGGGGCGACTAAGCTCCTACGAGCAGTACTTC.

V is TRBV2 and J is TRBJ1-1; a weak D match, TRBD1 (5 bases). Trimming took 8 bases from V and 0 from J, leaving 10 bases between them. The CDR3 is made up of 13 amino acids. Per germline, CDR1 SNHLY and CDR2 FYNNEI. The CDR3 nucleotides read TGTGCCAGCGGGCGGGGGATGAACACTGAAGCTTTCTTT. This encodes CASGRGMNTEAFF.

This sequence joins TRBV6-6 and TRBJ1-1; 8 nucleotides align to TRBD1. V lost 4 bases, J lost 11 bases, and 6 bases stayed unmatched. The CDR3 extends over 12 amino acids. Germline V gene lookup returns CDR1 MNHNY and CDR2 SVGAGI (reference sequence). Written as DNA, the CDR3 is TGTGCCAGCAGTTTTCAGGGGGCGGGGGCTTTCTTT. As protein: CASSFQGAGAFF.

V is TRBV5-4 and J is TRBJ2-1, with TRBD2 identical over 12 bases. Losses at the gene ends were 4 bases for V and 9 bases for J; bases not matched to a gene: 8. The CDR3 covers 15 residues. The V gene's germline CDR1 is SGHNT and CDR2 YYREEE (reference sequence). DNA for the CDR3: TGTGCCAGCAGCACTAGACTAGCGGGAGTTGGTGAGCAGTTCTTC. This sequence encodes CASSTRLAGVGEQFF.

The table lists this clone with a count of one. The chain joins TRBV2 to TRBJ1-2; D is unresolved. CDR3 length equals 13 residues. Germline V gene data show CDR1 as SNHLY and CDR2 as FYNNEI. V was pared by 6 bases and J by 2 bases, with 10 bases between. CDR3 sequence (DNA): TGTGCCAGCAGGGATCAAGCGAACTATGGCTACACCTTC. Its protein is CASRDQANYGYTF.

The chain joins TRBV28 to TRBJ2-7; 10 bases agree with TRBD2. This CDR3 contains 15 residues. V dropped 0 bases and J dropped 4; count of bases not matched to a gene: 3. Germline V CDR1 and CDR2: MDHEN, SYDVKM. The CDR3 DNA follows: TGTGCCAGCAGTTTATGGTCTAGCGGGAGTTACGAGCAGTACTTC. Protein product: CASSLWSSGSYEQYF. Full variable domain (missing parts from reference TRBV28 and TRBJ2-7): DVKVTQSSRYLVKRTGEKVFLECVQDMDHENMFWYRQDPGLGLRLIYFSYDVKMKEKGDIPEGYSVSREKKERFSLILESASTNQTSMYLCASSLWSSGSYEQYFGPGTRLTVT.

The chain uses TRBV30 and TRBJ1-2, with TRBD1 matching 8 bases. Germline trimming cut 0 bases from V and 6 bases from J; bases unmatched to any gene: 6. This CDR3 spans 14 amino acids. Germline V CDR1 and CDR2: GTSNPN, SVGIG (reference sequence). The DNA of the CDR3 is TGTGCCTGGAGTGTAAATGGACAGGGCGATGGCTACACCTTC. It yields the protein CAWSVNGQGDGYTF.

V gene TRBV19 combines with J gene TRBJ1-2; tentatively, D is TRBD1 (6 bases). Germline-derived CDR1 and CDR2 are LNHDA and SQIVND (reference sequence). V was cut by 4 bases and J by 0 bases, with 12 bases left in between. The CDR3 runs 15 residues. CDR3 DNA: TGTGCCAGTAGTACGACCCGGACAGCTAACTATGGCTACACCTTC. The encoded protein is CASSTTRTANYGYTF.

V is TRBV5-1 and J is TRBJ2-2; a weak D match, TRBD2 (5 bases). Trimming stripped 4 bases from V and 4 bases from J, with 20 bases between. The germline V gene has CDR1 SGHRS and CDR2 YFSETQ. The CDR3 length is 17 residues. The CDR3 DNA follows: TGCGCCAGCAGCACCCGGGGTAGCCCGTCGAGCACCGGGGAGCTGTTTTTT. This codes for CASSTRGSPSSTGELFF.

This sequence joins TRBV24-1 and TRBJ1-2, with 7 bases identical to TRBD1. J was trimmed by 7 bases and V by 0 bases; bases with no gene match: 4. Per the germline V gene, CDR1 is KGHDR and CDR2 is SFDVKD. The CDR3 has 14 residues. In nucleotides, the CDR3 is TGTGCCACCAGTGATTTGGACAGGGACAGTGGCTACACCTTC. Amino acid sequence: CATSDLDRDSGYTF.

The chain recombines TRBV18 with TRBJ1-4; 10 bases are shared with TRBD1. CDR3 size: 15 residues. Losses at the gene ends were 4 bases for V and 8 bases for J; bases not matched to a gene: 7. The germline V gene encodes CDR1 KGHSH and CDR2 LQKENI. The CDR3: CASSRGTGEGEKLFF. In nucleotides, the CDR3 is TGTGCCAGCTCACGCGGGACAGGGGAAGGGGAAAAACTGTTTTTT.

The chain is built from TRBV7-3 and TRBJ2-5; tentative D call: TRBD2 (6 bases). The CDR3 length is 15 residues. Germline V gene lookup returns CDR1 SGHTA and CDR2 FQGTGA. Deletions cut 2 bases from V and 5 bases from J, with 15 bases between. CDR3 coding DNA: TGTGCCAGCAGCTTAGCCCCGGGAGCGTGGGAGACCCAGTACTTC. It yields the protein CASSLAPGAWETQYF. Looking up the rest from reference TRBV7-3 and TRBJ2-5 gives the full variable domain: GAGVSQTPSNKVTEKGKYVELRCDPISGHTALYWYRQSLGQGPEFLIYFQGTGAADDSGLPNDRFFAVRPEGSVSTLKIQRTERGDSAVYLCASSLAPGAWETQYFGPGTRLLVL.

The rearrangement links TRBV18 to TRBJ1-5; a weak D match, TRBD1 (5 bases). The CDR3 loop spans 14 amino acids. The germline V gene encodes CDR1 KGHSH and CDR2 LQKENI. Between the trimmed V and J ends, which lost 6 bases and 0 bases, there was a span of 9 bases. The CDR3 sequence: CASSREDSNQPQHF. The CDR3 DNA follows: TGTGCCAGCTCCAGGGAGGATAGCAATCAGCCCCAGCATTTT. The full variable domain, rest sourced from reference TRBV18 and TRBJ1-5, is NAGVMQNPRHLVRRRGQEARLRCSPMKGHSHVYWYRQLPEEGLKFMVYLQKENIIDESGMPKERFSAEFPKEGPSILRIQQVVRGDSAAYFCASSREDSNQPQHFGDGTRLSIL.